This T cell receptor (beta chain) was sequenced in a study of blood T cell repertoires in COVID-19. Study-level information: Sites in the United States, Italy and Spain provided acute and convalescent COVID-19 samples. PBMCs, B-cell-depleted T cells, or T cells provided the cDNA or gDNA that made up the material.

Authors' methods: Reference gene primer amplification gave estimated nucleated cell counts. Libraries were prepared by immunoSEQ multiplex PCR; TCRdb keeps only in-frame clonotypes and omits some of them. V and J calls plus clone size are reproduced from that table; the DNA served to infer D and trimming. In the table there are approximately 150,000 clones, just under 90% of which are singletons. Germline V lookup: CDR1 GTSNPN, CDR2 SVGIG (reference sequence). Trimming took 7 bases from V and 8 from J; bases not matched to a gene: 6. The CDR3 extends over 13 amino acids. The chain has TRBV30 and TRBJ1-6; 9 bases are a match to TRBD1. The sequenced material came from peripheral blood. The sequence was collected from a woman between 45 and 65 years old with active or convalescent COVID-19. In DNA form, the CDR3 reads TGTGCCTCTTCAGACAGGGGGGATTCACCCCTCCACTTT. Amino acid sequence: CASSDRGDSPLHF.